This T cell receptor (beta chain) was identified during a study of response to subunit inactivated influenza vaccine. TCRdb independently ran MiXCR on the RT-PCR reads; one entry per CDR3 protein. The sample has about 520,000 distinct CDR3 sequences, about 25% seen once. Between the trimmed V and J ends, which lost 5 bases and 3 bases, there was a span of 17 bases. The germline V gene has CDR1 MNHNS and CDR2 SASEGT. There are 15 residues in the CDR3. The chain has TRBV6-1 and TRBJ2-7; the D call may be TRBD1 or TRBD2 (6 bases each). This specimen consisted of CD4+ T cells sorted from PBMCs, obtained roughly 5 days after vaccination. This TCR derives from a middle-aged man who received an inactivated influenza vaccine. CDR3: CASSLSFRGLYEQYF. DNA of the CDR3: TGTGCCAGCAGTCTAAGCTTCAGGGGACTCTACGAGCAGTACTTC.